This paragraph covers one T cell receptor (beta chain) sequence. What it binds is not known. RNA amounts of about 0.5 to 1 ug underwent reverse transcription with random hexamers. Amplification of TCR beta CDR3 across 54 Vbeta and 13 Jbeta was performed with immunoSEQ multiplex PCR. TCRdb re-called the immunoSEQ multiplex PCR reads with MiXCR, one entry per CDR3 protein. This sample carries 250,000 to 300,000 distinct CDR3 sequences, about 88% of them seen once, and the ten largest clones take roughly 0.17%. The germline V gene has CDR1 MNHEY and CDR2 SMNVEV (reference sequence). The CDR3 contains 16 residues. The ends lost 5 bases at V and 2 bases at J; junction bases unmatched: 8. These data come from a study of CD8 T cells in Susac syndrome. CD8+ and CD4+ T cells circulating in blood were sequenced for TCR beta. Overall study results and limits: The number of individuals included in the study's TCR sequencing and HLA analysis was acknowledged as relatively small.

The sample consisted of CD8+ T cells from PBMCs. This clonotype was sampled from a human donor with multiple sclerosis. The rearrangement uses TRBV27 and TRBJ2-2; TRBD1 matches 7 bases. CDR3: CASSPGQSINTGELFF. CDR3 sequence (DNA): TGTGCCAGCAGTCCGGGACAGAGCATTAACACCGGGGAGCTGTTTTTT.